The sequence of this T cell receptor (beta chain) was determined in a study of T cell responses to AZD1222 COVID-19 vaccine. Whole-study context: Pooled samples include second doses given at about 4 or 12 weeks.

Study-wide results and limits: Spike-specific TCR breadth rose after two AZD1222 doses, and depth rose as well. Regions 160-218 and 743-854 held dominance among vaccine-associated CD4 TCRs, which spanned spike.

Of note for this clone: The antigen is unknown.

TCRdb's copy holds only in-frame clones and misses some; the assay was immunoSEQ multiplex PCR. The data hold about 76,000 clones, with 90% observed a single time. The CDR3 runs to 14 residues. The germline V gene encodes CDR1 SNHLY and CDR2 FYNNEI. The V gene lost 4 bases and the J gene lost 1 base, with 10 bases spanning the gap. The sample here was peripheral blood, taken on day 0 of AZD1222 vaccination. This rearrangement joins TRBV2 to TRBJ1-1, with a weak D call TRBD1 (6 bases). The receptor was derived from an adult in good health. This chain's CDR3 is CASSAEQGNTEAFF. As DNA, the CDR3 is TGTGCCAGCAGTGCGGAACAGGGGAACACTGAAGCTTTCTTT.